One sample yielded the 27 T cell receptor beta chains listed below, sequenced in a study of T cell responses to AZD1222 COVID-19 vaccine. Sequencing was performed with immunoSEQ multiplex PCR; in TCRdb, only in-frame clones are kept and a portion is missing. This sample has some 200,000 clones; approximately 89% occur once, and the top ten carry roughly 3.5%. This material consisted of peripheral blood, taken 28 days after the second AZD1222 dose. The receptors shown here come from an adult who received the AZD1222 COVID-19 vaccine.

The rearrangement uses TRBV28 and TRBJ1-1; D is possibly TRBD1 (5 bases). In germline, CDR1 is MDHEN, CDR2 SYDVKM. The CDR3 sequence is 13 residues long. The V and J ends lost 6 bases and 5 bases respectively, with 13 bases between them. CDR3 loop: CASRMRAGTEAFF. The CDR3 nucleotides are TGTGCCAGCAGGATGCGAGCAGGGACTGAAGCTTTCTTT.

The chain has TRBV7-3 and TRBJ2-3; maybe TRBD2 (6 bases). CDR1 and CDR2 from the germline V gene are SGHTA and FQGTGA. The ends were cut back, 2 bases at V and 4 bases at J, with 13 bases in the middle. CDR3 size: 15 residues. CDR3: CASSLLARTADTQYF. CDR3 nucleotide sequence: TGTGCCAGCAGCTTACTAGCGAGAACGGCAGATACGCAGTATTTT.

The CDR3 sequence is CAWTFGYQETQYF. The CDR3 coding sequence is TGTGCCTGGACTTTCGGGTACCAAGAGACCCAGTACTTC. The genes are TRBV30 and TRBJ2-5; no definite D call. The CDR3 is made up of 13 amino acids. Germline V lookup: CDR1 GTSNPN, CDR2 SVGIG (reference sequence). V was trimmed by 4 bases and J by 0 bases, leaving 9 bases between them. The full variable domain, in which reference TRBV30 and TRBJ2-5 provide the parts outside the CDR3, is SQTIHQWPATLVQPVGSPLSLECTVEGTSNPNLYWYRQAAGRGLQLLFYSVGIGQISSEVPQNLSASRPQDRQFILSSKKLLLSDSGFYLCAWTFGYQETQYFGPGTRLLVL.

This chain joins TRBV11-3 and TRBJ1-3, with D maybe TRBD1 (6 bases). Trimming pared 1 base from V and 3 bases from J, leaving 13 bases between. This CDR3 is 16 amino acids long. Germline loops: CDR1 SGHNT, CDR2 YENEEA. The CDR3 sequence is CASSLGPSGVGNTIYF. CDR3 DNA sequence: TGTGCCAGCAGCTTAGGCCCGTCAGGGGTTGGAAACACCATATATTTT.

The V gene is TRBV28, the J gene TRBJ2-7; 10 bases agree with TRBD1. Germline CDR1 reads MDHEN; CDR2 reads SYDVKM. This CDR3 contains 16 residues. V lost 2 bases, J lost 5 bases, and 9 bases stayed unmatched. For the CDR3, the DNA is TGTGCCAGCAGTTTACCCTCGGGACAGGGGAGACACGAGCAGTACTTC. Protein sequence: CASSLPSGQGRHEQYF.

The chain recombines TRBV7-3 with TRBJ2-7; 9 positions match TRBD2. V lost 2 bases and J lost 4; bases outside the gene matches: 9. Germline V lookup: CDR1 SGHTA, CDR2 FQGTGA. CDR3 length: 16 amino acids. The CDR3 bases are TGTGCCAGCAGCTTAGGAGGAGCGGGGGGATTTTACGAGCAGTACTTC. It encodes CASSLGGAGGFYEQYF.

The chain carries TRBV4-1 and TRBJ1-2; TRBD1 matches 7 bases. CDR3 length: 15 residues. Germline values: CDR1 MGHRA, CDR2 YSYEKL. The V gene end was trimmed by 5 bases and the J gene end by 6 bases; junction bases not matched to a gene: 12. Written as DNA, the CDR3 is TGCGCCAGCAGCGGTTATCAGGGGGAGGGGGATGGCTACACCTTC. Residues: CASSGYQGEGDGYTF.

The chain uses TRBV29-1 and TRBJ1-1; D remains unclear. The CDR3 sequence is 12 residues long. The V end lost 4 bases, the J end lost 2 bases, and 8 bases lay between the germline ends. Per germline, CDR1 SQVTM and CDR2 ANQGSEA. The CDR3 spells CSVARGNTEAFF. CDR3 nucleotide sequence: TGCAGCGTTGCCCGGGGAAACACTGAAGCTTTCTTT. The entire variable domain, with the rest obtained from reference TRBV29-1 and TRBJ1-1, is as follows: SAVISQKPSRDICQRGTSLTIQCQVDSQVTMMFWYRQQPGQSLTLIATANQGSEATYESGFVIDKFPISRPNLTFSTLTVSNMSPEDSSIYLCSVARGNTEAFFGQGTRLTVV.

The sample holds a few counts of this clone. The J gene is TRBJ1-1, the V gene TRBV10-3; TRBD1 aligns across 10 bases. V lost 0 bases, J lost 7 bases, and 8 bases stayed unmatched. This CDR3 has 16 residues. CDR1 is ENHRY and CDR2 is SYGVKD in the germline V gene. The CDR3 here is CAISESGQGGHFEAFF. The CDR3 DNA reads as TGTGCCATCAGTGAGTCTGGACAGGGGGGTCATTTTGAAGCTTTCTTT.

The chain employs TRBV20-1 and TRBJ2-1; D unclear. CDR1 is DFQATT, CDR2 SNEGSKA, per germline (reference sequence). V lost 3 bases to trimming and J lost 5 bases, with 8 bases between them. The CDR3 runs to 12 residues. The CDR3 loop reads CSASVGHNEQFF. The CDR3 DNA sequence: TGCAGTGCTAGTGTAGGACACAATGAGCAGTTCTTC.

The CDR3: CASSTRDSHYEQYF. The CDR3 DNA follows: TGTGCCAGCAGTACCCGGGACAGTCACTACGAGCAGTACTTC. The chain joins TRBV2 to TRBJ2-7; 7 bases align to TRBD1. This CDR3 region has 14 residues. Germline CDR1 SNHLY, CDR2 FYNNEI. The V and J ends lost 5 bases and 3 bases, in that order; junction bases with no gene match: 7. The whole variable domain, filled in from reference TRBV2 and TRBJ2-7, reads EPEVTQTPSHQVTQMGQEVILRCVPISNHLYFYWYRQILGQKVEFLVSFYNNEISEKSEIFDDQFSVERPDGSNFTLKIRSTKLEDSAMYFCASSTRDSHYEQYFGPGTRLTVT.

DNA of the CDR3: TGTGCCAGCAGCTTGGGGGGGACTTGGGGAGATACGCAGTATTTT. This sequence encodes CASSLGGTWGDTQYF. The chain is built from TRBV9 and TRBJ2-3; 7 bases match TRBD2. This CDR3 is built from 15 residues. Germline V gene sequence: CDR1 SGDLS, CDR2 YYNGEE. V shed 4 bases, J shed 5 bases, and the junction held 10 bases outside the gene matches.

This rearrangement joins TRBV2 to TRBJ2-1, with 7 bases identical to TRBD1. The V gene's germline CDR1 is SNHLY and CDR2 FYNNEI. V was clipped by 4 bases and J by 4 bases; unmatched bases: 7. The CDR3 consists of 15 residues. CDR3 region: CASSVRGQTYNEQFF. Here the CDR3 DNA reads TGTGCCAGCAGTGTGAGGGGGCAGACTTACAATGAGCAGTTCTTC.

This rearrangement joins TRBV7-9 to TRBJ1-5, with 7 positions matching TRBD1. Trimming at V came to 4 bases and at J to 7 bases, leaving 13 bases not matched to a gene. The CDR3 consists of 16 residues. In germline, CDR1 is SEHNR, CDR2 FQNEAQ (reference sequence). The CDR3 is CASSSSTGFGMQPQHF. The CDR3 DNA reads TGTGCCAGCAGCTCCTCGACAGGGTTTGGAATGCAGCCCCAGCATTTT.

The genes are TRBV7-9 and TRBJ2-3; TRBD1 aligns across 10 bases. Losses at the gene ends were 5 bases for V and 0 bases for J; bases not matched to a gene: 2. The CDR3 consists of 15 residues. The germline V gene encodes CDR1 SEHNR and CDR2 FQNEAQ (reference sequence). CDR3 region: CASSRQGASTDTQYF. The CDR3 coding sequence is TGTGCCAGCAGCCGACAGGGGGCGAGCACAGATACGCAGTATTTT.

The chain carries TRBV5-5 and TRBJ1-6, with TRBD1 as a possible D gene (5 bases). Between the trimmed V and J ends, which lost 0 bases and 9 bases, there was a span of 13 bases. The CDR3 consists of 15 residues. The germline gives CDR1 SGHKS, CDR2 YYEKEE (reference sequence). CDR3 nucleotides: TGTGCCAGCAGCTTGGTGGGGGGGTCCGGTTCACCCCTCCACTTT. It specifies CASSLVGGSGSPLHF.

V is TRBV4-1 and J is TRBJ2-7; D not certain. This CDR3 is 13 amino acids long. Germline-derived CDR1 and CDR2 are MGHRA and YSYEKL. V lost 0 bases, J lost 7 bases, and 10 bases lay in between. In DNA, the CDR3 is TGCGCCAGCAGCCAAGACTTACCAGCAGAGCAGTACTTC. As protein: CASSQDLPAEQYF.

The CDR3 DNA sequence: TGTGCCAGCGGGACGGTAGACTACAATGAGCAGTTCTTC. Amino acid sequence: CASGTVDYNEQFF. This sequence joins TRBV6-5 and TRBJ2-1; D may be TRBD1 or TRBD2 (5 bases each). CDR1 is MNHEY, CDR2 SVGAGI, per germline. The length of the CDR3 is 13 residues. The V gene lost 8 bases and the J gene lost 3 bases, with 11 bases spanning the gap.

This chain uses TRBV11-3 with TRBJ1-1; 9 bases are a match to TRBD1. This CDR3 comprises 14 residues. Germline CDR1 reads SGHNT; CDR2 reads YENEEA. The J segment lost 6 bases and the V segment lost 4 bases, leaving 6 bases of the junction unmatched. CDR3 protein: CASSSQGAGAEAFF. As DNA, the CDR3 is TGTGCCAGCAGCTCACAGGGGGCCGGGGCTGAAGCTTTCTTT. Looking up the rest from reference TRBV11-3 and TRBJ1-1 gives the full variable domain: EAGVVQSPRYKIIEKKQPVAFWCNPISGHNTLYWYLQNLGQGPELLIRYENEEAVDDSQLPKDRFSAERLKGVDSTLKIQPAELGDSAVYLCASSSQGAGAEAFFGQGTRLTVV.

The chain couples TRBV7-8 to TRBJ2-2; 8 bases are a match to TRBD2. V was clipped by 4 bases and J by 2 bases; unmatched bases: 3. The V gene's germline CDR1 is SGHVS and CDR2 FQNEAQ. The CDR3 runs to 15 residues. This CDR3 is CASSSAGVNTGELFF. CDR3 DNA sequence: TGTGCCAGCAGCTCAGCGGGAGTTAACACCGGGGAGCTGTTTTTT.

The J gene is TRBJ1-2, the V gene TRBV2; 7 bases agree with TRBD1. The V and J ends lost 6 bases and 2 bases, in that order; junction bases with no gene match: 6. The CDR3 runs 14 residues. The germline V gene has CDR1 SNHLY and CDR2 FYNNEI. The CDR3 DNA reads as TGTGCCAGCAGCCTAGACAGGGAGAACTATGGCTACACCTTC. It yields the protein CASSLDRENYGYTF.

The rearrangement joins TRBV7-9 to TRBJ2-3, with 9 bases aligning to TRBD2. The CDR3 length is 16 residues. From germline, CDR1 is SEHNR and CDR2 FQNEAQ (reference sequence). J lost 2 bases, V lost 5 bases, and 8 bases had no gene match. The CDR3 sequence is CASSPQREAPTDTQYF. The DNA for the CDR3 is TGTGCCAGCAGCCCCCAGCGGGAGGCCCCCACAGATACGCAGTATTTT.

This clone appeared a single time. The chain couples TRBV7-2 to TRBJ1-1, with TRBD1 matching over 7 bases. The trim removed 1 base at V and 2 bases at J, leaving 4 bases unmatched. The CDR3 runs to 15 residues. Germline V gene lookup returns CDR1 SGHTA and CDR2 FQGNSA. CDR3 amino acids: CASSLGLGGNTEAFF. The CDR3, as DNA: TGTGCCAGCAGCTTAGGGTTAGGGGGCAACACTGAAGCTTTCTTT.

V and J are TRBV12-5 and TRBJ1-1; the D is unclear. This CDR3 region has 15 residues. Between the trimmed V and J ends, which lost 0 bases and 6 bases, there was a span of 14 bases. Germline CDR1 is LGHNT and CDR2 is FRNRAP. The DNA of the CDR3 is TGTGCTAGTGGTTTGGTCACCGGACGGCTGTCTGAAGCTTTCTTT. As protein: CASGLVTGRLSEAFF.

The chain couples TRBV6-5 to TRBJ2-1, with a possible D match to TRBD2 (6 bases). V was cut by 8 bases and J by 4 bases, with 18 bases left in between. The CDR3 has 15 residues. The germline V gene encodes CDR1 MNHEY and CDR2 SVGAGI. CDR3 DNA: TGTGCCAGCTCCCCCGGGACGGGAGAGTACAATGAGCAGTTCTTC. Its protein is CASSPGTGEYNEQFF.

The gene calls are TRBV2 and TRBJ2-1; D uncertain. CDR3 size: 14 residues. The V end lost 5 bases, the J end lost 6 bases, and 14 bases lay between the germline ends. Germline V gene data show CDR1 as SNHLY and CDR2 as FYNNEI. CDR3 sequence (DNA): TGTGCCAGCAGTATAGCATCTCAAGTCAATGAGCAGTTCTTC. Translated: CASSIASQVNEQFF.

This clone was observed once. The chain recombines TRBV4-3 with TRBJ2-2, with 7 bases matching TRBD1. Germline V gives CDR1 LGHNA, CDR2 YSLEER. The ends lost 1 base at V and 2 bases at J; junction bases unmatched: 4. CDR3 length: 16 residues. The DNA for the CDR3 is TGCGCCAGCAGCCAAGGAGACAGGGTCAACACCGGGGAGCTGTTTTTT. Protein sequence: CASSQGDRVNTGELFF.